The clone carrying this T cell receptor beta chain occurred many times. Its antigen is unidentified. This entry belongs to a study of identical twins. Whole-study findings and limits: It was out-of-frame TCR alpha sharing in monozygotic twins that models underestimated.

TCRdb ran MiXCR on the 5' RACE reads and lists one entry per CDR3 protein. The table shows around 650,000 distinct CDR3 sequences, with roughly 7.2% occurring only once. The CDR3 covers 18 residues. V gave up 0 bases and J gave up 0 bases, with 18 bases separating them. Germline V gene data show CDR1 as WSHSY and CDR2 as SAAADI. In addition, the sample was reused for a study of yellow fever vaccine responses in identical twins.

This clonotype was sampled from a woman in her late teens or twenties in good health. Sequenced material: PBMCs. The gene calls are TRBV10-2 and TRBJ2-7; perhaps D is TRBD1 or TRBD2 (6 bases each). In DNA, the CDR3 is TGCGCCAGCAGTGAGTCGGGTTTTGGAGGGGGAAGCTCCTACGAGCAGTACGTC. Amino acids: CASSESGFGGGSSYEQYV.